The present T cell receptor (beta chain) was sequenced within a study of metastatic and nonmetastatic thyroid tumors. The overall study: From malignant and benign thyroid patients, repertoires in blood and in tumor or nodule tissue were compared.

Per the authors' pipeline: A classifier for distant metastasis in papillary thyroid cancer was constructed using CDR3 differences observed across clinicopathological groups. From the PCR reads, TCRdb re-called clones with MiXCR. The V and J calls and clone size are TCRdb's, not the authors'. The table includes approximately 60,000 clones, less than 30% detected once. Patients had received no treatment of any kind before thyroid surgery. Sequencing used blood. The receptor's source is a female donor with papillary thyroid cancer or a benign thyroid nodule (not recorded which). Some clones in this sample may be carry-over from other donors' samples.

CDR3 sequence reads: CASSQGTGAFQPQHF. CDR3 nucleotides: TGCGCCAGCAGCCAGGGGACAGGAGCTTTTCAGCCCCAGCATTTT. The V gene is TRBV4-3, the J gene TRBJ1-5; 8 bases map to TRBD1. This CDR3 is built from 15 residues. Germline V CDR1 and CDR2: LGHNA, YSLEER. V gave up 3 bases and J gave up 6 bases; unmatched junction bases: 7.